The 14 T cell receptor beta chains reported below all come from one sample, sequenced in a study of shared clonotypes between healthy human individuals. CD45RO-negative cells were positively selected for CCR7, leaving out terminally differentiated effector memory CD45RA+ cells. Clones were read by immunoSEQ multiplex PCR, and TCRdb kept only the in-frame ones, dropping some. This sample has approximately 590,000 clones, with less than 97% found just once. Material: naive CD8+ T cells sorted from blood. The receptors here all came from a woman aged 30 to 39 in good health.

This chain connects TRBV28 to TRBJ2-6, with 7 nucleotides matching TRBD2. The CDR3 sequence is 16 residues long. The germline V gene encodes CDR1 MDHEN and CDR2 SYDVKM. The V gene end was trimmed by 3 bases and the J gene end by 5 bases; junction bases not matched to a gene: 7. The CDR3 loop is CASSFYGEGRANVLTF. The DNA of the CDR3 is TGTGCCAGCAGTTTTTACGGGGAGGGTAGGGCCAACGTCCTGACTTTC.

The CDR3 region has the DNA TGTGCCAGCAGCTCAGCGGATGCTTCCTACGAGCAGTACTTC. Its protein is CASSSADASYEQYF. This rearrangement joins TRBV11-1 to TRBJ2-5, with D possibly matching TRBD2 (5 bases). The end of the DNA aligns better with TRBJ2-7, so the J call may be wrong. This CDR3 contains 14 residues. CDR1 SGHAT and CDR2 FQDESV come from the germline V gene (reference sequence).

Written as DNA, the CDR3 is TGTGCCAGCAGTTTCGACCGGGACAGGGGACGAGAGACCCAGTACTTC. Residues: CASSFDRDRGRETQYF. This chain uses TRBV27 with TRBJ2-5; 10 bases line up with TRBD1. This CDR3 is built from 16 residues. Germline CDR1 is MNHEY and CDR2 is SMNVEV (reference sequence). The trim removed 3 bases at V and 4 bases at J, leaving 8 bases unmatched.

The chain has TRBV5-1 and TRBJ1-1; weak D call: TRBD1 (5 bases). Germline V CDR1 and CDR2: SGHRS, YFSETQ. V lost 9 bases and J 1 base, leaving 19 bases between the germline ends. The CDR3 is 15 residues long. CDR3 amino acids: CANNVGDLGNTEAFF. The CDR3 nucleotides read TGCGCCAACAACGTCGGGGACTTAGGGAACACTGAAGCTTTCTTT.

This chain links TRBV28 with TRBJ2-4, with D hard to call. The CDR3 sequence is 14 residues long. The germline V gene has CDR1 MDHEN and CDR2 SYDVKM. The V gene lost 5 bases and the J gene lost 0 bases, with 8 bases spanning the gap. As DNA, the CDR3 is TGTGCCAGCAGTAATACAGTAGCCAAAAACATTCAGTACTTC. Protein product: CASSNTVAKNIQYF.

The chain employs TRBV19 and TRBJ1-5; a weak D match, TRBD1 (5 bases). The CDR3 extends over 15 amino acids. Between the trimmed V and J ends, which lost 4 bases and 5 bases, there was a span of 15 bases. Germline loops: CDR1 LNHDA, CDR2 SQIVND (reference sequence). Written as DNA, the CDR3 is TGTGCCAGTAGTACATTTTCCGGGACCCATCAGCCCCAGCATTTT. It yields the protein CASSTFSGTHQPQHF.

The rearrangement links TRBV19 to TRBJ1-2; D remains unclear. V was trimmed by 5 bases and J by 5 bases, leaving 15 bases between them. The CDR3 runs to 14 residues. In germline, CDR1 is LNHDA, CDR2 SQIVND (reference sequence). CDR3 DNA: TGTGCCAGTAGTGAGGTCAGGCGAGAATATGGCTACACCTTC. Translated: CASSEVRREYGYTF. Variable domain in full (rest from reference TRBV19 and TRBJ1-2): DGGITQSPKYLFRKEGQNVTLSCEQNLNHDAMYWYRQDPGQGLRLIYYSQIVNDFQKGDIAEGYSVSREKKESFPLTVTSAQKNPTAFYLCASSEVRREYGYTFGSGTRLTVV.

The chain recombines TRBV7-2 with TRBJ1-1; 10 nucleotides align to TRBD1. Germline trimming cut 4 bases from V and 10 bases from J; bases unmatched to any gene: 12. Germline CDR1 is SGHTA and CDR2 is FQGNSA. The CDR3 consists of 15 residues. The CDR3 DNA follows: TGTGCCAGCAGCTCCCAGGGACAGGGGTTACCTGGAGCTTTCTTT. Translated, it gives CASSSQGQGLPGAFF.

This clone has a single count. The rearrangement links TRBV2 to TRBJ2-7, with TRBD1 matching over 11 bases. Germline trimming cut 9 bases from V and 4 bases from J; bases unmatched to any gene: 5. The CDR3 has 13 amino acids. Germline V gene sequence: CDR1 SNHLY, CDR2 FYNNEI. The CDR3 protein is CASTDRGQYEQYF. CDR3 in DNA: TGTGCCAGTACGGACAGGGGGCAGTACGAGCAGTACTTC.

V and J are TRBV5-6 and TRBJ2-1; 10 bases match TRBD2. The junction had 6 bases not matched to a gene; V was cut back by 2 bases and J by 7 bases. Germline CDR1 reads SGHDT; CDR2 reads YYEEEE. The CDR3 is 15 amino acids. DNA of the CDR3: TGTGCCAGCAGCTTTACTAGCGGGATCGGTAATGAGCAGTTCTTC. The encoded protein is CASSFTSGIGNEQFF.

This rearrangement joins TRBV28 to TRBJ2-1; D is perhaps TRBD2 (5 bases). Germline V CDR1 and CDR2: MDHEN, SYDVKM. This CDR3 is built from 13 residues. The V end was cut by 3 bases, the J end by 8 bases, with 11 bases between. This chain's CDR3 is CASSLSGFHEQFF. The CDR3 coding sequence is TGTGCCAGCAGTTTGAGCGGTTTCCATGAGCAGTTCTTC.

The rearrangement joins TRBV4-1 to TRBJ2-1; D is unresolved. The germline V and J ends were trimmed by 2 bases and 8 bases, with 16 bases remaining between them. This CDR3 has 15 amino acids. The germline V gene encodes CDR1 MGHRA and CDR2 YSYEKL. The CDR3 DNA reads TGCGCCAGCAGCCAAAGTGAGGTAGCCTGGTATGAGCAGTTCTTC. Translated, it gives CASSQSEVAWYEQFF.

A single count supports this clone. The CDR3 nucleotides are TGTGCCAGCAGTTCCTACCTGTTGTCCTACGAGCAGTACTTC. Its protein is CASSSYLLSYEQYF. This sequence joins TRBV6-5 and TRBJ2-7; D call uncertain. The V gene's germline CDR1 is MNHEY and CDR2 SVGAGI. This CDR3 region has 14 residues. V was pared by 4 bases and J by 1 base, with 11 bases between.

V gene TRBV27 combines with J gene TRBJ2-1, with 15 bases aligning to TRBD2. The CDR3 runs to 18 residues. Germline CDR1 MNHEY, CDR2 SMNVEV (reference sequence). The ends lost 5 bases at V and 1 base at J; junction bases unmatched: 6. The CDR3 DNA reads as TGTGCCAGCAGTCCGGGACTAGCGGGAGGAAAGTCCTACAATGAGCAGTTCTTC. Translation: CASSPGLAGGKSYNEQFF.